A selection of T cell receptor beta chains follows, all from one sample in a study of blood T cell repertoires in COVID-19. Sequenced by immunoSEQ multiplex PCR; TCRdb stores in-frame clones only, minus some. The repertoire holds 140,000 to 150,000 clones, with 81% as singletons. The sample was peripheral blood. These TCRs come from a human donor in a cohort sampled during active COVID-19. The CDR3 runs from the conserved cysteine through the conserved F or W. Each record gives: clone size, V gene, J gene, D gene, CDR3 DNA, CDR3 protein. A D gene is named only where the DNA matches it firmly. Size tells how often a clone was seen (once, few, many) or the class of an expanded clone, and some rows leave it out.

few,TRBV5-1,TRBJ1-6,TRBD1,TGCGCCAGCAGCTTAACGACAGGGGGCGATTCACCCCTCCACTTT,CASSLTTGGDSPLHF
.,TRBV27,TRBJ2-7,TRBD1,TGTGCCAGCAGTTTACTGGGACAGAGCTTCTACGAGCAGTACTTC,CASSLLGQSFYEQYF
once,TRBV7-9,TRBJ2-3,TRBD1,TGTGCCAGCAACCCCTGGACAGGGGACACAGATACGCAGTATTTT,CASNPWTGDTDTQYF
.,TRBV6-5,TRBJ1-3,.,TGTGCCTCCCTACACCGGGGCTCTGGAAACACCATATATTTT,CASLHRGSGNTIYF
.,TRBV9,TRBJ2-1,TRBD2,TGTGCCAGCAGCGTAGAGGCGGGAGGGCCCTGGGATGAGCAGTTCTTC,CASSVEAGGPWDEQFF
.,TRBV10-3,TRBJ2-5,TRBD1,TGTGCCATCAGTGAACAGGGACAGGGTACTAACCAGTACTTC,CAISEQGQGTNQYF
.,TRBV4-1,TRBJ2-3,.,TGCGCCAGCAGCCAAGTGTGGGGGCCGGGGAGCACAGATACGCAGTATTTT,CASSQVWGPGSTDTQYF
.,TRBV5-1,TRBJ2-7,TRBD2,TGCGCCAGCAGCTACCAAGCGGGAGTCTACGAGCAGTACTTC,CASSYQAGVYEQYF
.,TRBV4-2,TRBJ1-1,TRBD1,TGTGCCAGCAGCCTGGACAGGGGGCAAACTGAAGCTTTCTTT,CASSLDRGQTEAFF
once,TRBV20-1,TRBJ1-5,.,TGCAGTGCTAGTAGAGGCTTAGGCAATCAGCCCCAGCATTTT,CSASRGLGNQPQHF
.,TRBV28,TRBJ2-6,.,TGTGCCAGCCGAGGGGGGGGAACCGGGGCCAACGTCCTGACTTTC,CASRGGGTGANVLTF
.,TRBV25-1,TRBJ2-7,.,TGTGCCAGCAGTTCTGGGCAGAACTACGAGCAGTACTTC,CASSSGQNYEQYF
few,TRBV7-2,TRBJ1-2,TRBD1,TGTGCCAGCAGCTCTAGACAGGGCAGGGATGGCTACACCTTC,CASSSRQGRDGYTF
.,TRBV7-9,TRBJ1-4,TRBD1,TGTGCCAGCAGCCCGGGACAGACAAATGAAAAACTGTTTTTT,CASSPGQTNEKLFF
.,TRBV24-1,TRBJ2-2,.,TGTGCCACCAGTCCAACTGTACCGAACACCGGGGAGCTGTTTTTT,CATSPTVPNTGELFF
.,TRBV18,TRBJ2-1,.,TGTGCCAGCTCACCAAGGTCTAGCGAGTCCTACAATGAGCAGTTCTTC,CASSPRSSESYNEQFF
.,TRBV7-9,TRBJ2-3,TRBD2,TGTGCCAGCAGCTTCCCCACTAGCGGCACAGATACGCAGTATTTT,CASSFPTSGTDTQYF
.,TRBV28,TRBJ2-5,.,TGTGCCAGCAGTCCCCAACGGGAGACCCAGTACTTC,CASSPQRETQYF
once,TRBV7-9,TRBJ2-1,TRBD2,TGTGCCAGCAGCCCTAGACTAGCGGCCACAGAAAAGTTCTTC,CASSPRLAATEKFF
few,TRBV3-1/TRBV3-2,TRBJ1-1,TRBD1,TGTGCCAGCAGCCAGCGACAGGGGTCAACTGAAGCTTTCTTT,CASSQRQGSTEAFF
.,TRBV10-3,TRBJ2-1,TRBD2,TGTGCCATCAGAGCCGGGACTAGCGGGACCAATGAGCAGTTCTTC,CAIRAGTSGTNEQFF
once,TRBV5-1,TRBJ2-4,.,TGCGCCAGCAGCTTGGTTGAATACCCGGGACTCAGTACTACACTAGCCAAAAACATTCAGTACTTC,CASSLVEYPGLSTTLAKNIQYF
few,TRBV19,TRBJ1-1,.,TGTGCCAGTAGTATCCAACAGAACACTGAAGCTTTCTTT,CASSIQQNTEAFF
.,TRBV3-1/TRBV3-2,TRBJ2-7,.,TGTGCCAGCAGCCCAGGGCCGGGGGACCCCCTGTACGAGCAGTACTTC,CASSPGPGDPLYEQYF
.,TRBV14,TRBJ2-5,TRBD2,TGTGCCAGCAGTTCTCTAGCGGGAGACTTGGGGACCCAGTACTTC,CASSSLAGDLGTQYF
.,TRBV11-2,TRBJ2-5,TRBD1,TGTGCCAGCGGGACAGGGGGCTCAGAGACCCAGTACTTC,CASGTGGSETQYF
.,TRBV5-6,TRBJ2-7,.,TGTGCCAGCAGCTTGGGGACAAACGACTACGAGCAGTACTTC,CASSLGTNDYEQYF
once,TRBV24-1,TRBJ2-5,TRBD1,TGTGCCACCAGTGACGCGAGGGGGCGGGAGACCCAGTACTTC,CATSDARGRETQYF
.,TRBV15,TRBJ2-3,TRBD2,TGTGCCACCAGCATCGGGACTAGCGACGCAGATACGCAGTATTTT,CATSIGTSDADTQYF
.,TRBV12-3/TRBV12-4,TRBJ2-7,.,TGTGCCAGCAGTTTTAGCAAGGACTACGAGCAGTACTTC,CASSFSKDYEQYF
.,TRBV7-2,TRBJ2-2,TRBD2,TGTGCCAGCAGCGCGCGGGAGTACACCGGGGAGCTGTTTTTT,CASSAREYTGELFF
.,TRBV28,TRBJ2-2,.,TGTGCCAGCACTGCAGGACATACGAACACCGGGGAGCTGTTTTTT,CASTAGHTNTGELFF
.,TRBV18,TRBJ1-4,TRBD1,TGTGCCAGCTCACGGGACAGGGGGGATGAAAAACTGTTTTTT,CASSRDRGDEKLFF
.,TRBV7-7,TRBJ2-7,TRBD2,TGTGCCAGCAGTTACGGGAGGGACTACGAGCAGTACTTC,CASSYGRDYEQYF
.,TRBV7-2,TRBJ2-5,TRBD1,TGTGCCAGCAGGCAGACAGGGATAGAGACCCAGTACTTC,CASRQTGIETQYF
.,TRBV6-5,TRBJ2-7,.,TGTGCCAGCATCCCGACCGGGATCTCCTACGAGCAGTACTTC,CASIPTGISYEQYF
.,TRBV29-1,TRBJ1-5,.,TGCAGCGTTGATTATAATCAGCCCCAGCATTTT,CSVDYNQPQHF
.,TRBV15,TRBJ2-7,.,TGTGCCACCAGCAGAGAGGCAGGGTTTGGCGAGCAGTACTTC,CATSREAGFGEQYF
.,TRBV5-4,TRBJ1-1,.,TGTGCCAGCAGCTTGGACAGAAACACTGAAGCTTTCTTT,CASSLDRNTEAFF
.,TRBV28,TRBJ2-1,TRBD2,TGTGCCAGCAGTTCCACCCGGGAGGACGGAGGCTCCTACAATGAGCAGTTCTTC,CASSSTREDGGSYNEQFF
.,TRBV28,TRBJ1-1,.,TGTGCCAGCAGTTTTGGCTCTTTTGGTGCTTTCTTT,CASSFGSFGAFF
.,TRBV20-1,TRBJ2-5,.,TGCAGTGCTAGTCGACAGGGACTCGTCCCAAACTTC,CSASRQGLVPNF
.,TRBV15,TRBJ2-7,TRBD2,TGTGCCACCAGCAGATTTACTAGCGGAGCGACCTACGAGCAGTACTTC,CATSRFTSGATYEQYF
.,TRBV28,TRBJ2-1,TRBD2,TGTGCCAGCAGCATTCCCCCGGGACTAGCGGGATTCTCCTACAATGAGCAGTTCTTC,CASSIPPGLAGFSYNEQFF
.,TRBV29-1,TRBJ2-7,TRBD1,TGCAGCGTTGGACAGGGGGTTTACGAGCAGTACTTC,CSVGQGVYEQYF
.,TRBV7-2,TRBJ2-1,TRBD1,TGTGCCAGCAGCTTAGTTCTAGGGACAGGGGAAAACAATGAGCAGTTCTTC,CASSLVLGTGENNEQFF
.,TRBV24-1,TRBJ2-3,TRBD2,TGTGCCACCAGTGACCTACGTGGCGGGAGAGGTGGTACAGATACGCAGTATTTT,CATSDLRGGRGGTDTQYF
.,TRBV21-1,TRBJ2-7,.,TGTGCCAGCAGCAAAGAGATGTTGAGCTTTCCCTACGAGCAGTACTTC,CASSKEMLSFPYEQYF
.,TRBV2,TRBJ1-6,.,TGTGCCAGCAGTGATGAGGTTATGGCACCCCTCCACTTT,CASSDEVMAPLHF
.,TRBV19,TRBJ2-7,TRBD1,TGTGCCAGTAGTCTTCACGACCAGGGGGCCTCTGCCCCCTACGAGCAGTACTTC,CASSLHDQGASAPYEQYF
.,TRBV5-4,TRBJ2-1,TRBD2,TGTGCCAGCAGCCTCCAGACTAGCGGGGGGGACAATGAGCAGTTCTTC,CASSLQTSGGDNEQFF
.,TRBV18,TRBJ2-2,TRBD2,TGTGCCAGCTCACCACGGCTAGCGGGAGGCACTGGCGGGGAGCTGTTTTTT,CASSPRLAGGTGGELFF
.,TRBV3-1/TRBV3-2,TRBJ2-5,TRBD1,TGTGCCAGCAGCCCCAGAACAGGGGTGGGGACCCAGTACTTC,CASSPRTGVGTQYF
once,TRBV27,TRBJ2-7,TRBD1,TGTGCCAGCAGTTTAGCCGGGACAGGTTTCTACGAGCAGTACTTC,CASSLAGTGFYEQYF
.,TRBV4-1,TRBJ2-6,TRBD1,TGCGCCAGCAGCCAAGTCAGGGTGTTTGGGACAGGGGTCTCTGGGGCCAACGTCCTGACTTTC,CASSQVRVFGTGVSGANVLTF
.,TRBV28,TRBJ2-7,.,TGTGCCGTGAAAGGGAGGAACTCCTACGAGCAGTACTTC,CAVKGRNSYEQYF
.,TRBV7-8,TRBJ1-1,.,TGTGCCAGCAGCTTAGCCCCCGTTCTAGTTCGGGTCGAAGCTTTCTTT,CASSLAPVLVRVEAFF